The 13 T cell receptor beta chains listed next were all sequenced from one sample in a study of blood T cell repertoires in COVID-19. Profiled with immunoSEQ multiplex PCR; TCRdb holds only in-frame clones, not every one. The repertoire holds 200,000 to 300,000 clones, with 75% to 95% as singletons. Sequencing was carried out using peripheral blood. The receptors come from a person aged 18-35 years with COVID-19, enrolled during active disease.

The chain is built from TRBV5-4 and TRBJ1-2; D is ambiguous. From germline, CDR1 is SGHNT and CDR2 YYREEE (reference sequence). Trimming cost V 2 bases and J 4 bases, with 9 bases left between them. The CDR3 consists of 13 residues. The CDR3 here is CASSFGESYGYTF. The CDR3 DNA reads TGTGCCAGCAGCTTTGGAGAGTCCTATGGCTACACCTTC.

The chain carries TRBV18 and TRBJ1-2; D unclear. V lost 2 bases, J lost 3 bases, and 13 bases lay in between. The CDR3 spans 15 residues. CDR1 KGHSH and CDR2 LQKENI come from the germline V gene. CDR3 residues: CASSPFPSGDYGYTF. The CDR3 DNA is TGTGCCAGCTCACCATTCCCCTCCGGGGACTATGGCTACACCTTC.

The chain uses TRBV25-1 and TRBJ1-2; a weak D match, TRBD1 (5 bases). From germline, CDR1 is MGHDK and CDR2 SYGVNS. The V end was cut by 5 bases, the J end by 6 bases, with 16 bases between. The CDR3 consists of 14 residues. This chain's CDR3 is CASSPAGQWHGYTF. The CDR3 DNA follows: TGTGCCAGCAGTCCAGCGGGGCAATGGCATGGCTACACCTTC.

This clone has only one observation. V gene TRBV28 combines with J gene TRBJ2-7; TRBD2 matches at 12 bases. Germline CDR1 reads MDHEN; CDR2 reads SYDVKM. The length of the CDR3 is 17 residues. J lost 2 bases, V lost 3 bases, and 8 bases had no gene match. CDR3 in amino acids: CASSFRGGLAGAYEQYF. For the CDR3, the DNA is TGTGCCAGCAGTTTTCGGGGGGGACTAGCGGGCGCCTACGAGCAGTACTTC.

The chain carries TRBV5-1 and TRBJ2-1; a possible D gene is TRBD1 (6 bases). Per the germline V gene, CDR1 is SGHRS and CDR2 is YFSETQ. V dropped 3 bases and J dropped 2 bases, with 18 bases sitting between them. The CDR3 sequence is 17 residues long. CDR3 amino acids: CASSSKAQWGPYNEQFF. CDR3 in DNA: TGCGCCAGCAGCTCGAAGGCTCAGTGGGGGCCCTACAATGAGCAGTTCTTC.

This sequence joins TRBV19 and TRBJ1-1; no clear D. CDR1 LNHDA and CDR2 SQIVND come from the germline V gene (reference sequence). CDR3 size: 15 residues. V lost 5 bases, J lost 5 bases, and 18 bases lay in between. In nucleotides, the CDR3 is TGTGCCAGTAGTCCTCGTGGAGCCCTAGGAACTGAAGCTTTCTTT. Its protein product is CASSPRGALGTEAFF.

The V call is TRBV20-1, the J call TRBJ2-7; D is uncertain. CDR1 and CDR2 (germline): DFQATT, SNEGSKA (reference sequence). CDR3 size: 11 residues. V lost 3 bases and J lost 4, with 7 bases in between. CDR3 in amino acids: CSASAGYEQYF. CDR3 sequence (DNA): TGCAGTGCTAGCGCCGGGTACGAGCAGTACTTC.

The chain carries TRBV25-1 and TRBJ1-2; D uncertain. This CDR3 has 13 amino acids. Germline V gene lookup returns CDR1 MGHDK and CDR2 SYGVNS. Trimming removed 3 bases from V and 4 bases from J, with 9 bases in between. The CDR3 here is CASSDSWPYGYTF. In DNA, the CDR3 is TGTGCCAGCAGTGATTCATGGCCCTATGGCTACACCTTC.

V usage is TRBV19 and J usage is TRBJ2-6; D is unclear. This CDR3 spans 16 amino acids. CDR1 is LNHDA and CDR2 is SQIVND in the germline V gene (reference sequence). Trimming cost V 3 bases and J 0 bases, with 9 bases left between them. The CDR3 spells CASSILSGSGANVLTF. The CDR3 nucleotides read TGTGCCAGTAGTATTCTCTCAGGCTCTGGGGCCAACGTCCTGACTTTC.

CDR3 coding DNA: TGCAGTGCCACTCTATATACGCAGTATTTT. The encoded protein is CSATLYTQYF. The rearrangement uses TRBV20-1 and TRBJ2-3, with D uncertain. V lost 6 bases and J lost 7, with 8 bases in between. The CDR3 has 10 amino acids. Germline CDR1 is DFQATT and CDR2 is SNEGSKA (reference sequence).

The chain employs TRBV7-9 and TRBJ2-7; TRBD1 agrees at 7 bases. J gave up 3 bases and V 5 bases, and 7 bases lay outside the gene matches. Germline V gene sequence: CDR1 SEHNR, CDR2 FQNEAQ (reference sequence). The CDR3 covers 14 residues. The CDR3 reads CASSPDRSYYEQYF. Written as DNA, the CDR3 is TGTGCCAGCAGCCCGGACAGGTCATACTACGAGCAGTACTTC.

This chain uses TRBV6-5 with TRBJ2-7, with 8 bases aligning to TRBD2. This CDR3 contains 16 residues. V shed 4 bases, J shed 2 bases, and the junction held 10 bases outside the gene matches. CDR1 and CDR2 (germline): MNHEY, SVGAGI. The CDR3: CASSSPIAGFTYEQYF. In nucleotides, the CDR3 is TGTGCCAGCAGTTCCCCTATAGCGGGATTTACCTACGAGCAGTACTTC.

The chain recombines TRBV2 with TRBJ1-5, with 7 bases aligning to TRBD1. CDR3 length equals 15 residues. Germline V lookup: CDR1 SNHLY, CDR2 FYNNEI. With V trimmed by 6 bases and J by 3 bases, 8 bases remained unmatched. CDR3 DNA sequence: TGTGCCAGCAGCGAACAGGGGCAGACCAATCAGCCCCAGCATTTT. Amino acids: CASSEQGQTNQPQHF.